Listed here are 32 T cell receptor beta chains from one sample, sequenced in a study of T cells in localized non-small cell lung cancer. Some clones are missing from TCRdb's copy, which holds only in-frame ones; the method was immunoSEQ multiplex PCR. The sample includes tens of thousands of clones, under 85% of them seen just once. The source material was peripheral blood, sampled before any cancer treatment. All receptors derive from a male donor aged 60 or over with stage II squamous cell lung carcinoma.

This clone has a single count. The gene calls are TRBV11-2 and TRBJ2-2; tentative D call: TRBD1 (6 bases). The CDR3 runs to 15 residues. Germline CDR1 SGHAT, CDR2 FQNNGV. V lost 6 bases and J 3 bases, leaving 14 bases between the germline ends. The CDR3 sequence: CASSRETGYTGELFF. Here the CDR3 DNA reads TGTGCCAGCAGTCGTGAAACAGGGTACACCGGGGAGCTGTTTTTT.

The V call is TRBV19, the J call TRBJ1-4; unclear D gene. CDR1 and CDR2 (germline): LNHDA, SQIVND (reference sequence). Between the trimmed V and J ends, which lost 6 bases and 8 bases, there was a span of 13 bases. CDR3 length equals 13 residues. The CDR3 here is CASRARDWEKLFF. CDR3 in DNA: TGTGCCAGTAGAGCCCGAGATTGGGAAAAACTGTTTTTT.

The V call is TRBV5-4, the J call TRBJ2-3, with 8 bases aligning to TRBD2. With 3 bases clipped from V and 0 bases from J, the junction kept 9 bases outside the gene matches. Germline CDR1 SGHNT, CDR2 YYREEE (reference sequence). The CDR3 totals 17 residues. Written as DNA, the CDR3 is TGTGCCAGCAGCTCCCCCAGTCCGGGGGGGAGCACAGATACGCAGTATTTT. Translation gives CASSSPSPGGSTDTQYF.

This chain joins TRBV11-2 and TRBJ2-7, with a possible D match to TRBD1 (6 bases). Deletions cut 10 bases from V and 0 bases from J, with 13 bases between. Germline V gene sequence: CDR1 SGHAT, CDR2 FQNNGV. The CDR3 is 13 residues long. CDR3 coding DNA: TGTGCCATAAACGACAGGCGCTCCTACGAGCAGTACTTC. Translated: CAINDRRSYEQYF.

The V call is TRBV5-4, the J call TRBJ2-3, with D perhaps being TRBD1 or TRBD2 (5 bases each). With 9 bases removed from V and 6 bases from J, the gap between germline ends came to 20 bases. This CDR3 spans 14 amino acids. The germline V gene encodes CDR1 SGHNT and CDR2 YYREEE (reference sequence). In DNA, the CDR3 is TGTGCCATCCCATTTGGGGGTCGTGGGGATACGCAGTATTTT. Protein product: CAIPFGGRGDTQYF.

This chain uses TRBV21-1 with TRBJ1-1. TRBV21-1 is noted as a pseudogene. The CDR3 consists of 15 residues. The CDR3 DNA follows: TGTGCCAGCAGCAAAGAGGAAGGGGGAGGGACTGAAGCTTTCTTT. Protein: CASSKEEGGGTEAFF.

The chain has TRBV12-5 and TRBJ1-5; the match to TRBD1 covers 9 bases. V dropped 2 bases and J dropped 4; count of bases not matched to a gene: 9. The CDR3 contains 17 residues. The germline CDR1 and CDR2 sequences are LGHNT and FRNRAP. CDR3 in amino acids: CASGLPSGTGSNQPQHF. The CDR3 nucleotides read TGTGCTAGTGGTTTGCCATCCGGGACAGGGAGTAATCAGCCCCAGCATTTT.

This clone was seen only a few times. This rearrangement joins TRBV9 to TRBJ2-5; no definite D call. V dropped 4 bases and J dropped 5 bases, with 12 bases sitting between them. CDR3 length: 13 residues. Germline V gives CDR1 SGDLS, CDR2 YYNGEE. The CDR3: CASSPLMAETQYF. The CDR3 nucleotides are TGTGCCAGCAGCCCGCTAATGGCGGAGACCCAGTACTTC.

The CDR3 coding sequence is TGTGCCAGCAGCTCTCTCCGGGACAGGCTCAACGAGCAGTACTTC. This encodes CASSSLRDRLNEQYF. The J gene is TRBJ2-7, the V gene TRBV7-2, with 8 nucleotides matching TRBD1. CDR1 SGHTA and CDR2 FQGNSA come from the germline V gene. The junction had 10 bases not matched to a gene; V was cut back by 4 bases and J by 5 bases. The CDR3 contains 15 residues.

The chain links TRBV27 to TRBJ1-4, with unresolved D. The V gene's germline CDR1 is MNHEY and CDR2 SMNVEV (reference sequence). This CDR3 contains 12 residues. The germline V and J ends were trimmed by 6 bases and 8 bases, with 10 bases remaining between them. The CDR3 reads CASRGREEKLFF. In DNA form, the CDR3 reads TGTGCCAGCAGAGGAAGGGAGGAAAAACTGTTTTTT.

J is TRBJ2-3 and V is TRBV27; TRBD1 agrees at 9 bases. The CDR3 extends over 16 amino acids. V lost 6 bases to trimming and J lost 4 bases; unmatched junction nucleotides: 11. Germline CDR1 and CDR2: MNHEY and SMNVEV (reference sequence). The CDR3 is CASRAGTGIGADTQYF. CDR3 DNA sequence: TGTGCCAGCAGGGCCGGGACAGGGATCGGGGCAGATACGCAGTATTTT.

The rearrangement joins TRBV9 to TRBJ1-5, with a possible D match to TRBD1 (5 bases). V was pared by 0 bases and J by 4 bases, with 11 bases between. The V gene's germline CDR1 is SGDLS and CDR2 YYNGEE. This CDR3 is built from 15 residues. CDR3 loop: CASSVDAGLNQPQHF. The CDR3 region has the DNA TGTGCCAGCAGCGTAGATGCAGGGTTAAATCAGCCCCAGCATTTT.

The chain links TRBV9 to TRBJ2-7; 13 bases are a match to TRBD2. V gave up 3 bases and J gave up 6 bases; unmatched junction bases: 12. This CDR3 comprises 17 residues. Germline loops: CDR1 SGDLS, CDR2 YYNGEE. The CDR3 bases are TGTGCCAGCAGCGAGACTAGCGGGGGGACCACTGGTGTCGAGCAGTACTTC. It codes for CASSETSGGTTGVEQYF.

About this clone itself: The same CDR3 also results from other DNA sequences found in this sample. The chain combines TRBV5-1 with TRBJ2-2; D call uncertain. The CDR3 extends over 14 amino acids. V lost 0 bases to trimming and J lost 1 base, with 4 bases between them. CDR1 and CDR2 (germline): SGHRS, YFSETQ. The CDR3 spells CASSLVQNTGELFF. The CDR3 coding sequence is TGCGCCAGCAGCTTGGTTCAGAACACCGGGGAGCTGTTTTTT.

This chain joins TRBV14 and TRBJ2-5, with 7 bases lining up with TRBD1. This CDR3 is 17 amino acids long. CDR1 SGHDN and CDR2 FVKESK come from the germline V gene. V shed 2 bases and J 0 bases; nucleotides not matched to a gene: 9. In nucleotides, the CDR3 is TGTGCCAGCAGCCAATGGACAGGCGGGTTGGACCAAGAGACCCAGTACTTC. It encodes CASSQWTGGLDQETQYF.

The sample holds one count of this clone. The V call is TRBV7-2, the J call TRBJ2-1, with 11 bases that match TRBD2. The V gene end was trimmed by 1 base and the J gene end by 4 bases; junction bases not matched to a gene: 6. From germline, CDR1 is SGHTA and CDR2 FQGNSA. This CDR3 has 17 amino acids. The CDR3 loop reads CASSLVRLAGGYNEQFF. The CDR3 bases are TGTGCCAGCAGCTTAGTTAGGCTAGCGGGGGGATACAATGAGCAGTTCTTC.

The rearrangement links TRBV6-5 to TRBJ1-5, with D maybe TRBD1 (5 bases). Germline V gene sequence: CDR1 MNHEY, CDR2 SVGAGI. Trimming removed 6 bases from V and 6 bases from J, with 12 bases in between. There are 13 residues in the CDR3. CDR3: CASSASQGQPQHF. As DNA, the CDR3 is TGTGCCAGCAGCGCCTCTCAGGGTCAGCCCCAGCATTTT.

This clone turned up a few times. This chain links TRBV27 with TRBJ2-2, with 7 bases aligning to TRBD2. The V gene's germline CDR1 is MNHEY and CDR2 SMNVEV (reference sequence). J was trimmed by 0 bases and V by 8 bases; bases with no gene match: 6. The CDR3 contains 15 residues. CDR3 nucleotides: TGTGCCAGCCTCCGGGCGGGAGCGAACACCGGGGAGCTGTTTTTT. This codes for CASLRAGANTGELFF.

Only a few counts were recorded for this clone. The rearrangement links TRBV9 to TRBJ2-7; the D gene is possibly TRBD2 (5 bases). V was trimmed by 5 bases and J by 2 bases, leaving 14 bases between them. The length of the CDR3 is 14 residues. Per germline, CDR1 SGDLS and CDR2 YYNGEE. Here the CDR3 DNA reads TGTGCCAGCAGTTCTGGACGGGGTCCCTACGAGCAGTACTTC. The encoded protein is CASSSGRGPYEQYF.

The chain recombines TRBV19 with TRBJ2-3, with 11 nucleotides matching TRBD2. J lost 5 bases, V lost 4 bases, and 8 bases had no gene match. Germline loops: CDR1 LNHDA, CDR2 SQIVND (reference sequence). The CDR3 contains 16 residues. The CDR3 DNA reads as TGTGCCAGTAGTAGGCTAGCGGGAGGTAATGGAGATACGCAGTATTTT. Amino acids: CASSRLAGGNGDTQYF.

The chain carries TRBV28 and TRBJ2-7, with TRBD1 matching over 9 bases. This CDR3 comprises 13 residues. V lost 7 bases, J lost 5 bases, and 6 bases stayed unmatched. Germline V gene sequence: CDR1 MDHEN, CDR2 SYDVKM. The CDR3 DNA reads TGTGCCAGCACGACAGGGGGGAAACACGAGCAGTACTTC. It translates to CASTTGGKHEQYF.

The V and J genes are TRBV5-5 and TRBJ2-7; D might be TRBD1 or TRBD2, each matching 5 bases. The CDR3 is 14 residues long. The V and J ends lost 7 bases and 6 bases respectively, with 20 bases between them. Germline-derived CDR1 and CDR2 are SGHKS and YYEKEE (reference sequence). DNA of the CDR3: TGTGCCAGCCTCCGGGACGTCCAAACCGGCGAGCAGTACTTC. This translates into CASLRDVQTGEQYF.

The V gene is TRBV5-6, the J gene TRBJ1-6, with TRBD1 as a possible D gene (6 bases). With 3 bases removed from V and 7 bases from J, the gap between germline ends came to 11 bases. The germline CDR1 and CDR2 sequences are SGHDT and YYEEEE. The CDR3 is made up of 14 amino acids. The DNA of the CDR3 is TGTGCCAGCAGCTGGGGGACACCCAATTCACCCCTCCACTTT. Amino acid sequence: CASSWGTPNSPLHF.

This chain links TRBV5-6 with TRBJ2-1; D possibly corresponds to TRBD1 (5 bases). The CDR3 has 15 amino acids. Germline CDR1 is SGHDT and CDR2 is YYEEEE. Trimming took 0 bases from V and 2 from J, leaving 9 bases between them. CDR3 bases: TGTGCCAGCAGCTTGGTAGGGGCCGCCTACAATGAGCAGTTCTTC. Its protein product is CASSLVGAAYNEQFF.

The rearrangement joins TRBV5-6 to TRBJ2-7, with 9 bases aligning to TRBD1. Germline CDR1 and CDR2: SGHDT and YYEEEE. With 10 bases clipped from V and 5 bases from J, the junction kept 10 bases outside the gene matches. This CDR3 comprises 13 residues. The CDR3 region is CASRTGVADEQYF. In nucleotides, the CDR3 is TGTGCCTCCAGGACAGGGGTGGCGGACGAGCAGTACTTC.

This clone was detected once. V and J are TRBV9 and TRBJ1-1; D is unclear. Germline V gene lookup returns CDR1 SGDLS and CDR2 YYNGEE. This CDR3 contains 14 residues. Trimming shortened V by 4 bases and J by 3 bases, and 13 bases separated the two germline ends. CDR3 residues: CASSPNRRDTEAFF. CDR3 bases: TGTGCCAGCAGCCCCAACCGGAGGGACACTGAAGCTTTCTTT.

Concerning this clone: Other DNA sequences in the same sample also yield this CDR3. The chain joins TRBV5-4 to TRBJ1-3; D is ambiguous. Germline V gene sequence: CDR1 SGHNT, CDR2 YYREEE (reference sequence). V was clipped by 0 bases and J by 1 base, with 8 bases between them. The CDR3 contains 15 residues. CDR3 amino acids: CASSLGPASGNTIYF. CDR3 bases: TGTGCCAGCAGCTTGGGTCCAGCTTCTGGAAACACCATATATTTT.

This clone appeared a few times. The chain joins TRBV7-3 to TRBJ1-2, with D perhaps TRBD1 (6 bases). V was trimmed by 4 bases and J by 4 bases, leaving 10 bases between them. The length of the CDR3 is 13 residues. The germline V gene has CDR1 SGHTA and CDR2 FQGTGA. The CDR3 DNA follows: TGTGCCAGCAGCTCAGGCAGGGGCTATGGCTACACCTTC. Its translation: CASSSGRGYGYTF.

The rearrangement uses TRBV6-1 and TRBJ2-5; D is uncertain. V was pared by 5 bases and J by 5 bases, with 6 bases between. Per the germline V gene, CDR1 is MNHNS and CDR2 is SASEGT. CDR3 length equals 11 residues. The CDR3 loop is CASSYGETQYF. The CDR3 DNA is TGTGCCAGCAGTTATGGGGAGACCCAGTACTTC.

The genes are TRBV7-2 and TRBJ2-7; 7 nucleotides line up with TRBD2. This CDR3 spans 18 amino acids. Germline V gene lookup returns CDR1 SGHTA and CDR2 FQGNSA. V lost 5 bases to trimming and J lost 5 bases; unmatched junction nucleotides: 21. CDR3 nucleotide sequence: TGTGCCAGCAGCCTCCCACGTTCGCCTGGGGGGAGGGTACACGAGCAGTACTTC. Protein: CASSLPRSPGGRVHEQYF.

The chain is built from TRBV5-4 and TRBJ1-5; D remains unclear. Germline CDR1 reads SGHNT; CDR2 reads YYREEE (reference sequence). CDR3 length: 16 amino acids. Trimming left V 2 bases short and J 7 bases short, with 19 bases between. CDR3 loop: CASSFNGLQEEQPQHF. The CDR3 DNA is TGTGCCAGCAGCTTTAACGGGTTACAAGAGGAACAGCCCCAGCATTTT.

The chain has TRBV5-4 and TRBJ2-2; the D call may be TRBD1 or TRBD2 (7 bases each). Germline CDR1 SGHNT, CDR2 YYREEE (reference sequence). Deletions cut 4 bases from V and 2 bases from J, with 18 bases between. The CDR3 extends over 17 amino acids. This chain's CDR3 is CASSPEAGQRNTGELFF. CDR3 coding DNA: TGTGCCAGCAGCCCGGAAGCGGGACAGCGAAACACCGGGGAGCTGTTTTTT. The entire variable domain, with the rest obtained from reference TRBV5-4 and TRBJ2-2, is as follows: ETGVTQSPTHLIKTRGQQVTLRCSSQSGHNTVSWYQQALGQGPQFIFQYYREEENGRGNFPPRFSGLQFPNYSSELNVNALELDDSALYLCASSPEAGQRNTGELFFGEGSRLTVL.